Listed below are T cell receptor beta chains from one sample, sequenced in a study of T cell repertoires in cytomegalovirus infection. Via MiXCR, TCRdb re-called the reads, giving one row per CDR3 protein. Altogether roughly 320,000 distinct CDR3 sequences are present, 9.5% being singletons, with the ten largest covering roughly 4%. Sequences were obtained from PBMCs. The source is a human donor in good health (CMV status not recorded). Some clones in this sample may be carry-over from other donors' samples. Both conserved end residues are part of each CDR3. A D gene is named only where the DNA matches it firmly. Size is stated for part of the rows, as once, few or many counts, or as a class when the clone is expanded.

clone_size,v_call,j_call,d_call,cdr3_aa,cdr3_nt
many,TRBV28,TRBJ1-2,TRBD1,CASSEYRGENGYTF,TGTGCCAGCAGTGAGTACAGGGGGGAGAATGGCTACACCTTC
-,TRBV6-2/TRBV6-3,TRBJ1-5,-,CASSYEVYQPQHF,TGTGCCAGCAGTTACGAGGTTTATCAGCCCCAGCATTTT
-,TRBV12-3/TRBV12-4,TRBJ2-1,TRBD2,CASRLAGYEQFF,TGTGCCAGCAGATTAGCGGGTTATGAGCAGTTCTTC
many,TRBV7-3,TRBJ2-3,TRBD2,CASSRFPGLAGDTQYF,TGTGCCAGCAGCCGCTTCCCGGGACTAGCGGGAGATACGCAGTATTTT
few,TRBV27,TRBJ2-7,-,CASSFSETHYEQYF,TGTGCCAGCAGTTTTAGTGAAACACATTACGAGCAGTACTTC
-,TRBV6-1,TRBJ1-1,-,CASSEVSGQRRNMNTEAFF,TGTGCCAGCAGTGAAGTATCAGGACAGCGAAGAAATATGAACACTGAAGCTTTCTTT
-,TRBV7-9,TRBJ1-4,-,CASSLADRDNEKLFF,TGTGCCAGCAGCTTAGCTGACAGAGATAATGAAAAACTGTTTTTT
many,TRBV7-8,TRBJ2-2,-,CASSSNRNTGELFF,TGTGCCAGCAGCTCGAACAGGAACACCGGGGAGCTGTTTTTT
many,TRBV24-1,TRBJ1-1,-,CATSVPVCFF,TGTGCCACCAGTGTGCCCGTGTGCTTCTTT
-,TRBV2,TRBJ1-1,-,CASRSSMNTEAFF,TGTGCCAGCAGAAGCAGCATGAACACTGAAGCTTTCTTT
few,TRBV11-1,TRBJ1-5,TRBD1,CASSFRGLRSNQPQHF,TGTGCCAGCAGCTTCAGGGGGCTAAGGAGCAATCAGCCCCAGCATTTT
many,TRBV7-2,TRBJ2-3,TRBD2,CASSFQRGRGDTQYF,TGTGCCAGCAGCTTCCAGCGGGGGCGGGGAGATACGCAGTATTTT
many,TRBV7-6,TRBJ1-3,-,CASSLAAGQTNTIYF,TGTGCCAGCAGCTTAGCCGCCGGTCAGACAAACACCATATATTTT
few,TRBV20-1,TRBJ2-2,-,CSAAVGGGELFF,TGCAGTGCAGCGGTTGGTGGCGGGGAGCTGTTTTTT
few,TRBV7-9,TRBJ1-5,-,CATCQGGNQPQHF,TGTGCCACCTGCCAGGGTGGCAATCAGCCCCAGCATTTT
-,TRBV7-2,TRBJ2-1,TRBD2,CASSSDSSGASYEQFF,TGTGCCAGCAGCTCGGACTCTAGCGGGGCCTCGTATGAGCAGTTCTTC
few,TRBV7-2,TRBJ2-6,-,CASSKGPSSGANVLTF,TGTGCCAGCAGCAAGGGACCTTCCTCTGGGGCCAACGTCCTGACTTTC
many,TRBV7-2,TRBJ2-7,-,CASSLEVSSYEQYF,TGTGCCAGCAGCTTAGAGGTCAGCTCCTACGAGCAGTACTTC
few,TRBV6-6,TRBJ1-1,-,CASSYQENTEAFF,TGTGCCAGCAGTTACCAGGAGAACACTGAAGCTTTCTTT
many,TRBV7-2,TRBJ2-1,TRBD1,CASSSDRHNEQFF,TGTGCCAGCAGCTCGGACAGGCACAATGAGCAGTTCTTC
many,TRBV7-6,TRBJ2-1,-,CASSLRPAGTSYNEQFF,TGTGCCAGCAGCTTAAGGCCGGCGGGTACCTCCTACAATGAGCAGTTCTTC
many,TRBV7-2,TRBJ2-3,TRBD1,CASSLVDRVTDTQYF,TGTGCCAGCAGCTTAGTGGACAGGGTTACAGATACGCAGTATTTT
-,TRBV12-3/TRBV12-4,TRBJ2-7,-,CASSPQQGLEQYF,TGTGCCAGCAGTCCGCAACAGGGTCTCGAGCAGTACTTC
-,TRBV6-2/TRBV6-3,TRBJ2-1,TRBD1,CASSLTGTGGRGNEQFF,TGTGCCAGCAGCCTCACCGGGACAGGGGGCCGGGGGAATGAGCAGTTCTTC
-,TRBV4-1,TRBJ1-4,-,CASSQDEEKLFF,TGCGCCAGCAGCCAAGATGAAGAAAAACTGTTTTTT
few,TRBV7-2,TRBJ2-7,TRBD2,CASSLASGRAGREQYF,TGTGCCAGCAGCTTAGCTAGCGGGAGGGCCGGGAGAGAGCAGTACTTC
many,TRBV7-9,TRBJ2-1,TRBD2,CALLLLAGVSYNEQFF,TGTGCCCTGCTCCTCTTAGCGGGAGTCTCCTACAATGAGCAGTTCTTC
-,TRBV6-4,TRBJ2-1,TRBD2,CASSLQLAGVRNEQFF,TGTGCCAGCAGCCTTCAACTAGCGGGAGTCAGGAATGAGCAGTTCTTC
-,TRBV25-1,TRBJ2-2,-,CASSRVGHRSTGELFF,TGTGCCAGCAGTAGGGTGGGGCACCGGAGCACCGGGGAGCTGTTTTTT
-,TRBV28,TRBJ2-2,TRBD2,CASSGPGLAGVTGELFF,TGTGCCAGCAGTGGTCCGGGACTAGCGGGAGTTACCGGGGAGCTGTTTTTT
-,TRBV10-3,TRBJ1-5,-,CAISEWEGGPAYNQPQHF,TGTGCCATCAGTGAGTGGGAGGGGGGCCCGGCGTACAATCAGCCCCAGCATTTT
few,TRBV9,TRBJ2-3,-,CASSDSLVHTDTQYF,TGTGCCAGCAGCGACTCGTTGGTCCACACAGATACGCAGTATTTT
many,TRBV7-2,TRBJ2-1,-,CASSSQKYGEQFF,TGTGCCAGCAGCTCCCAAAAGTACGGTGAGCAGTTCTTC
few,TRBV7-8,TRBJ2-1,-,CASRKDLGTDEQFF,TGTGCCAGCAGAAAAGACCTGGGGACCGATGAGCAGTTCTTC
few,TRBV7-6,TRBJ1-2,TRBD1,CASSFRDRSYGYTF,TGTGCCAGCAGCTTTAGGGACAGGAGCTATGGCTACACCTTC
few,TRBV7-4,TRBJ2-7,-,CASSSLRGRNEQYF,TGTGCCAGCAGCTCTCTCCGGGGGAGAAACGAGCAGTACTTC
many,TRBV29-1,TRBJ2-5,-,CSVDGGQGTSFKETQYF,TGCAGCGTTGACGGCGGACAGGGGACTAGCTTTAAAGAGACCCAGTACTTC
-,TRBV4-2,TRBJ2-5,-,CASSQAGTEGETQYF,TGTGCCAGCAGCCAGGCCGGCACTGAGGGTGAGACCCAGTACTTC
few,TRBV19,TRBJ2-7,TRBD1,CASSTGQGFSSYEQYF,TGTGCCAGTAGTACCGGACAGGGTTTCAGCTCCTACGAGCAGTACTTC
-,TRBV19,TRBJ2-2,-,CASKGTSRLLGELFF,TGTGCCAGTAAAGGTACTAGTCGGTTGCTCGGGGAGCTGTTTTTT
many,TRBV6-1,TRBJ1-6,-,CASSDLHRESPLHF,TGTGCCAGCTCCGACCTCCACAGGGAATCACCCCTCCACTTT
-,TRBV5-1,TRBJ2-7,TRBD2,CASSLGFSVAGAYEQYF,TGCGCCAGCAGCTTGGGGTTTAGCGTGGCGGGGGCCTACGAGCAGTACTTC
few,TRBV28,TRBJ2-5,TRBD2,CASSTSGRADQTQYF,TGTGCCAGCAGCACTAGCGGGAGGGCCGATCAGACCCAGTACTTC
many,TRBV7-2,TRBJ2-2,TRBD2,CASSLSGAGTGELFF,TGTGCCAGCAGCTTAAGCGGGGCGGGGACCGGGGAGCTGTTTTTT
few,TRBV19,TRBJ2-3,TRBD1,CASSSYRGPSTDTQYF,TGTGCCAGTAGTTCATACAGGGGGCCTAGCACAGATACGCAGTATTTT
many,TRBV12-3/TRBV12-4,TRBJ2-7,-,CASRPGTGNEQYF,TGTGCCAGCAGACCCGGGACTGGGAACGAGCAGTACTTC
few,TRBV4-2,TRBJ2-1,-,CASSQEFEQFF,TGTGCCAGCAGCCAAGAATTTGAGCAGTTCTTC
many,TRBV7-2,TRBJ1-1,-,CASSLVGGGDLGTEAFF,TGTGCCAGCAGCTTAGTGGGCGGGGGGGACCTGGGAACTGAAGCTTTCTTT
-,TRBV4-3,TRBJ2-1,TRBD1,CASSQYPGTGKYNEQFF,TGCGCCAGCAGCCAATATCCCGGGACAGGGAAATACAATGAGCAGTTCTTC
few,TRBV10-3,TRBJ1-5,-,CAISESTKGGHQPQHF,TGTGCCATCAGTGAGTCGACCAAGGGGGGGCATCAGCCCCAGCATTTT
-,TRBV10-3,TRBJ2-3,-,CAISEVPRQRLADTQYF,TGTGCCATCAGTGAAGTGCCAAGACAGCGTCTAGCCGATACGCAGTATTTT
-,TRBV28,TRBJ1-2,-,CASSSSGEDYGYTF,TGTGCCAGCAGTTCATCGGGGGAAGACTATGGCTACACCTTC
few,TRBV25-1,TRBJ2-7,-,CASSETGGSPYEQYF,TGTGCCAGCAGTGAGACTGGGGGCTCCCCCTACGAGCAGTACTTC